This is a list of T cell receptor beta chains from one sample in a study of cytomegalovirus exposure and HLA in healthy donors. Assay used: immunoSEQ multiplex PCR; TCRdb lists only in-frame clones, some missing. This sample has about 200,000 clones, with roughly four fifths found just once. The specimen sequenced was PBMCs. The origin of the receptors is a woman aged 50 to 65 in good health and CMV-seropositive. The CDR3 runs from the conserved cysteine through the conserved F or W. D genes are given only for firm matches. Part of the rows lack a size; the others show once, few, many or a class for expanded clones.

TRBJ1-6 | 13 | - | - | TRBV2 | TGTGCCAGCAGGGACAGTCGACTATCACCCCTCCACTTT | CASRDSRLSPLHF
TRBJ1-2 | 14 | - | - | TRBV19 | TGTGCCAGTAGTATGGGCAACCGGATCTATGGCTACACCTTC | CASSMGNRIYGYTF
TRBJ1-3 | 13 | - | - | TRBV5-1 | TGCGCCAGCAGAGCTTTATCTGGAAACACCATATATTTT | CASRALSGNTIYF
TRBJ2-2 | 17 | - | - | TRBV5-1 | TGCGCCAGCAGCGCGTCGGGGAGTTCTTTGGTCCACGGGGAGCTGTTTTTT | CASSASGSSLVHGELFF
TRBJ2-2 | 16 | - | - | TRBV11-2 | TGTGCCAGCAGCTTAGGTGCGGGAACGCCCACCGGGGAGCTGTTTTTT | CASSLGAGTPTGELFF
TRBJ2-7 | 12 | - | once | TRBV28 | TGTGCCAGCAGTTTACTCGGGGTCGAGCAGTACTTC | CASSLLGVEQYF
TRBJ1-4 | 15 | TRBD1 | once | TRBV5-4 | TGTGCCAGCAGCCCGGGGGGGACAGGGGCAGAAAAACTGTTTTTT | CASSPGGTGAEKLFF
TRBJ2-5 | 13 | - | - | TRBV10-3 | TGTGCCATCAGTGTTGGGGGGCAAGAGACCCAGTACTTC | CAISVGGQETQYF
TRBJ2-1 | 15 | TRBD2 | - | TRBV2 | TGTGCCAGCAGTGAGCGGGAGGGCTTCAACAATGAGCAGTTCTTC | CASSEREGFNNEQFF
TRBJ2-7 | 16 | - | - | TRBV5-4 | TGTGCCAGCAGCTTCGGAGGGGGGGGAGCGCTCTACGAGCAGTACTTC | CASSFGGGGALYEQYF
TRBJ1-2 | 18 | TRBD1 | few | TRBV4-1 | TGCGCCAGCAGCCATGGAGCCGGGACAGGGAGGGGCGGCTATGGCTACACCTTC | CASSHGAGTGRGGYGYTF
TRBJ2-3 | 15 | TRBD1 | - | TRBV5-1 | TGCGCCAGCAGCAGCGGACAGGGGTACACAGATACGCAGTATTTT | CASSSGQGYTDTQYF
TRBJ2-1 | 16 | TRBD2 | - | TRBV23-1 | TGCGCCAGCAGTCAATTCCTAGCGGGGACCTACAATGAGCAGTTCTTC | CASSQFLAGTYNEQFF
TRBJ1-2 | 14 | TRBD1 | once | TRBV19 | TGTGCCAGTAGCAGCGGACAGGAGAACTATGGCTACACCTTC | CASSSGQENYGYTF
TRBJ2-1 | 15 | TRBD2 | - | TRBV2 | TGTGCCAGCAGGGGCCTAGCGGGAGGTGCCAATGAGCAGTTCTTC | CASRGLAGGANEQFF
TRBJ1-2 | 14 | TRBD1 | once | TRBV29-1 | TGCAGCGTCCTGGGACAGGGGGCATTCGATGGCTACACCTTC | CSVLGQGAFDGYTF
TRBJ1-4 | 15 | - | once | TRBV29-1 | TGCAGCGTTGTAGACACTAAGGCAACTAATGAAAAACTGTTTTTT | CSVVDTKATNEKLFF
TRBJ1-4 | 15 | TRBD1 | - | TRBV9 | TGTGCCAGCAGCGACAGGGGGTCAACTAATGAAAAACTGTTTTTT | CASSDRGSTNEKLFF
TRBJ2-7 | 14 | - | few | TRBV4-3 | TGCGCCAGCAGCCAAGGGGCAGGGTCGTACGAGCAGTACTTC | CASSQGAGSYEQYF
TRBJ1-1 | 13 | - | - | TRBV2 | TGTGCCAAGGCACAGGGAATGAACACTGAAGCTTTCTTT | CAKAQGMNTEAFF